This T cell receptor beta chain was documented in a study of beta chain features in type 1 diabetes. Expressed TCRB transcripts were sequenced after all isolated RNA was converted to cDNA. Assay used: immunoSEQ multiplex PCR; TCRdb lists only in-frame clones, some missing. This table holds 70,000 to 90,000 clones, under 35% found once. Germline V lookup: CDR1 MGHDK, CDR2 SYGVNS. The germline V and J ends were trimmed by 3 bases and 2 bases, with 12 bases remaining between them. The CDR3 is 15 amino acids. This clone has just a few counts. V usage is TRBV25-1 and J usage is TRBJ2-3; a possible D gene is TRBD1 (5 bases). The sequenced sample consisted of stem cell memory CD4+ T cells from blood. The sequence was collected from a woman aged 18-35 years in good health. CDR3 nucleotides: TGTGCCAGCAGTGATCCGAGCAGGGACACAGATACGCAGTATTTT. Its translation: CASSDPSRDTDTQYF.